What follows describes a single TCR beta chain. Trimming stripped 0 bases from V and 10 bases from J, with 8 bases between. CDR3 length: 12 residues. The method was immunoSEQ multiplex PCR; TCRdb's version includes in-frame clones alone and lacks a portion of them. The table includes roughly 180,000 clones, roughly 84% detected once. The sample is drawn from a study of blood T cell repertoires in COVID-19. Study-wide background: Sources were T cells, B-cell-depleted T cells, or PBMCs; the material itself was cDNA or gDNA.

This sequence joins TRBV12-3 or TRBV12-4 and TRBJ2-3; D gene unclear. This sequence originates from a woman older than 75 with active or convalescent COVID-19. The sample was peripheral blood. The CDR3 DNA reads TGTGCCAGCAGTTTAGCGGCACATCCGCAGTATTTT. The encoded protein is CASSLAAHPQYF.